This T cell receptor (beta chain) originates from a study of tumor-infiltrating lymphocytes in primary liver carcinoma. TCR beta cDNA was prepared out of roughly 0.5 ug total RNA by means of a constant-region primer. Three rounds of nested multiplex PCR with slightly modified ARM-PCR produced TCR beta libraries. Use of TRBV1-TRBV30 forward primers with a C-beta reverse primer characterized the first two PCR rounds, which lasted about 11 cycles each. Each CDR3 protein gets one entry after TCRdb re-called the multiplex PCR reads with MiXCR. This table holds 90,000 to 150,000 distinct CDR3 sequences, 55% to 70% found once. The germline gives CDR1 SGHVS, CDR2 FQNEAQ. The CDR3 length is 15 residues. Worth noting for this clonotype: Its antigen is as yet unknown. At one end, the junction sequence differs from germline, possibly due to a read error.

General study findings and limits: Blood fell significantly below tumors in its top-250-clone fraction (p = 0.039).

Unsorted bulk tissue, 20-30 mg of it, served as the source for co-extraction of RNA and DNA. This receptor was obtained from a woman in her fifties or sixties with primary liver carcinoma and hepatitis B virus infection. Sequences were obtained from tumor-adjacent normal liver tissue. The V and J genes are TRBV7-8 and TRBJ2-7, with 10 bases that match TRBD2. In nucleotides, the CDR3 is TGTGCCAGCACCGAACTAGCGGGGTTCTCCTATGAGCAGCACTTC. It is translated as CASTELAGFSYEQHF.